This TCR beta chain was profiled in a study of T cell changes during pregnancy in multiple sclerosis. The data were produced by immunoSEQ multiplex PCR, yet TCRdb's version contains in-frame clones alone and is incomplete. Counted here are 52,000 or so clones, more than 80% occurring once; the ten biggest clones make up 0.5% to 0.6%. The CDR3 extends over 13 amino acids. Germline V gene data show CDR1 as ENHRY and CDR2 as SYGVKD. V dropped 4 bases and J dropped 3 bases, with 9 bases sitting between them. This specimen consisted of CD4+ T cells from peripheral blood mononuclear cells, obtained in the first trimester of pregnancy. The TCR sequence derives from a female donor with multiple sclerosis, enrolled in a pregnancy study. The rearrangement joins TRBV10-3 to TRBJ1-2; no definite D call. CDR3 nucleotide sequence: TGTGCCATCAGTGCACGGGGAGACTATGGCTACACCTTC. The encoded protein is CAISARGDYGYTF.